The 30 T cell receptor beta chains below all came from one sample that was sequenced in a study of metastatic and nonmetastatic thyroid tumors. From the PCR reads, TCRdb re-called clones with MiXCR. The sample includes tens of thousands of clones, more than 15% of them seen just once. Patients had received no treatment of any kind before thyroid surgery. The sample comprised blood. These receptors all stem from a female donor with papillary thyroid cancer or a benign thyroid nodule (not recorded which). Some clones in this sample may be carry-over from other donors' samples.

About this clone itself: It may be a read error: a sequence one base away is much more abundant. This chain joins TRBV15 and TRBJ1-2, with a tentative D call TRBD1 (5 bases). The V and J ends lost 6 bases and 0 bases respectively, with 17 bases between them. This CDR3 spans 16 amino acids. Looked up from germline, CDR1 is LNHNV and CDR2 is YYDKDF (reference sequence). CDR3 sequence (DNA): TGTGCCACCAGTCCGGGACGGACCGCAGCTAACTATGGCTACACCTTC. Amino acids: CATSPGRTAANYGYTF.

This clone was detected many times. This chain connects TRBV4-2 to TRBJ1-4; D is unclear. Germline CDR1 and CDR2: LGHNA and YNFKEQ. CDR3 length equals 14 residues. Trimming shortened V by 6 bases and J by 3 bases, and 11 bases separated the two germline ends. DNA for the CDR3: TGTGCCAGCAGTCTAAGGGCAGCTAATGAAAAACTGTTTTTT. It is translated as CASSLRAANEKLFF.

This clone was detected many times. The rearrangement uses TRBV9 and TRBJ2-7; no reliable D call. Germline V gives CDR1 SGDLS, CDR2 YYNGEE. V was cut by 3 bases and J by 7 bases, with 14 bases left in between. The CDR3 length is 13 residues. The CDR3 nucleotides read TGTGCCAGCAGCGCCCCGCTGGAACGGGAGCAGTACTTC. This translates into CASSAPLEREQYF.

In this sample, this clone turned up many times. The V call is TRBV2, the J call TRBJ2-1; 9 bases map to TRBD2. The CDR3 extends over 15 amino acids. Germline V gene sequence: CDR1 SNHLY, CDR2 FYNNEI. V lost 5 bases to trimming and J lost 5 bases; unmatched junction nucleotides: 7. CDR3: CASSYRTSVHNEQFF. The CDR3 region has the DNA TGTGCCAGCAGTTACCGGACTAGCGTACACAATGAGCAGTTCTTC.

Turning to this clone: The CDR3 does not end in the conserved phenylalanine or tryptophan, so this is likely a read error. The chain is built from TRBV7-8 and TRBJ1-5; 7 bases align to TRBD1. The last part of the DNA fits TRBJ2-3 better; the J call may be wrong. CDR1 and CDR2 (germline): SGHVS, FQNEAQ. CDR3 size: 14 residues. The CDR3 coding sequence is TGTGCCAGCAGCCCAGGACAGGTTAATCAGCCCCAGTATCTT. Its protein product is CASSPGQVNQPQYL.

Worth noting for this clone: This may arise from a read error, as a much more abundant clone is one base away. The chain combines TRBV28 with TRBJ2-5; 9 bases are a match to TRBD2. The CDR3 runs 15 residues. CDR1 MDHEN and CDR2 SYDVKM come from the germline V gene. CDR3 nucleotide sequence: TGTGTCAGCAGAGCGACTAGCGGAGCTGCAGAGACCCAGTACTTC. It yields the protein CVSRATSGAAETQYF.

This clone has ten or more counts. The chain employs TRBV12-5 and TRBJ2-1; TRBD2 matches at 9 bases. The germline V gene encodes CDR1 LGHNT and CDR2 FRNRAP. V shed 1 base, J shed 6 bases, and the junction held 13 bases outside the gene matches. The CDR3 contains 18 residues. CDR3 DNA: TGTGCTAGTGGTTTGGAGGCCCCTGAGGTAGCGGGAGTCAATGAGCAGTTCTTC. Amino acids: CASGLEAPEVAGVNEQFF.

This clone showed up many times. Other DNA sequences in the same sample also yield this CDR3. The J gene is TRBJ1-6, the V gene TRBV6-4; the D gene is possibly TRBD1 (5 bases). This CDR3 is 15 amino acids long. Germline-derived CDR1 and CDR2 are MRHNA and SNTAGT. Trimming stripped 3 bases from V and 9 bases from J, with 15 bases between. As DNA, the CDR3 is TGTGCCAGCAGTGAACGGCCGGGGGAAGGTTCACCCCTCCACTTT. Encoded protein: CASSERPGEGSPLHF.

This clone was detected a few times. The chain combines TRBV6-1 with TRBJ1-1; tentatively, D is TRBD1 (5 bases). This CDR3 has 12 amino acids. The V gene's germline CDR1 is MNHNS and CDR2 SASEGT. Deletions cut 8 bases from V and 1 base from J, with 8 bases between. CDR3 nucleotides: TGTGCCAGCGGTCAGGGGAACACTGAAGCTTTCTTT. Translated, it gives CASGQGNTEAFF.

The genes are TRBV4-3 and TRBJ2-1; 16 bases align to TRBD2. This CDR3 region has 17 residues. Germline-derived CDR1 and CDR2 are LGHNA and YSLEER. The trim removed 1 base at V and 8 bases at J, leaving 5 bases unmatched. CDR3 bases: TGCGCCAGCAGCCAAGTGGGGACTAGCGGGAGGGCCCATGAGCAGTTCTTC. It is translated as CASSQVGTSGRAHEQFF.

This clone rates as medium-sized. This chain joins TRBV12-3 or TRBV12-4 and TRBJ1-2; no reliable D call. This CDR3 has 13 residues. V shed 7 bases and J shed 4 bases, with 13 bases lying between them. CDR3 bases: TGTGCCAGCACGCTCGGGCGATTCTATGGCTACACCTTC. It translates to CASTLGRFYGYTF.

This clone was counted between two and nine times. The chain employs TRBV5-4 and TRBJ2-3, with 11 bases identical to TRBD1. J lost 4 bases, V lost 2 bases, and 6 bases had no gene match. This CDR3 is built from 16 residues. Germline V gives CDR1 SGHNT, CDR2 YYREEE (reference sequence). The CDR3 DNA sequence: TGTGCCAGCAGCTTACCGGGACAGGGGGGATCAGATACGCAGTATTTT. Translated: CASSLPGQGGSDTQYF.

This clone was observed many times. V and J are TRBV5-6 and TRBJ1-6; D is possibly TRBD1 (5 bases). This CDR3 has 15 residues. The V end was cut by 2 bases, the J end by 6 bases, with 12 bases between. The germline CDR1 and CDR2 sequences are SGHDT and YYEEEE. The CDR3 is CASSFPGTGNSPLHF. CDR3 DNA: TGTGCCAGCAGCTTCCCAGGGACGGGTAATTCACCCCTCCACTTT.

This clone was seen at least ten times. This chain links TRBV2 with TRBJ2-2; D possibly matches TRBD1 or TRBD2 (6 bases each). This CDR3 has 15 amino acids. CDR1 is SNHLY and CDR2 is FYNNEI in the germline V gene. V lost 7 bases to trimming and J lost 3 bases, with 15 bases between them. The DNA for the CDR3 is TGTGCCAGCACCCCCAGGAGGGGGGACACCGGGGAGCTGTTTTTT. Translating gives CASTPRRGDTGELFF. Full variable domain (remainder filled in from reference TRBV2 and TRBJ2-2): EPEVTQTPSHQVTQMGQEVILRCVPISNHLYFYWYRQILGQKVEFLVSFYNNEISEKSEIFDDQFSVERPDGSNFTLKIRSTKLEDSAMYFCASTPRRGDTGELFFGEGSRLTVL.

This clone is labeled medium-sized. CDR3 sequence (DNA): TGTGCCAGCAGTTTACGACACCATGGCTACACCTTC. Its translation is CASSLRHHGYTF. V and J are TRBV12-3 or TRBV12-4 and TRBJ1-2; D not resolved. The CDR3 runs 12 residues. V was trimmed by 2 bases and J by 6 bases, leaving 7 bases between them.

The gene calls are TRBV11-1 and TRBJ1-2; D call uncertain. V shed 1 base and J shed 2 bases, with 5 bases lying between them. The CDR3 runs 13 residues. Germline loops: CDR1 SGHAT, CDR2 FQDESV (reference sequence). CDR3 in DNA: TGTGCCAGCAGCTTAGGGCACAACTATGGCTACACCTTC. Its translation: CASSLGHNYGYTF.

This clone showed up many times. The rearrangement links TRBV2 to TRBJ1-2; 11 bases are shared with TRBD1. CDR1 and CDR2 (germline): SNHLY, FYNNEI. This CDR3 region has 14 residues. Germline trimming cut 3 bases from V and 7 bases from J; bases unmatched to any gene: 4. The CDR3 DNA sequence: TGTGCCAGCAGTGACCGGACAGGGGGCGGTGGCTACACCTTC. The encoded protein is CASSDRTGGGGYTF.

In its sample, this clone was seen many times. The rearrangement uses TRBV20-1 and TRBJ2-3; the match to TRBD2 covers 10 bases. With V trimmed by 4 bases and J by 6 bases, 10 bases remained unmatched. The germline gives CDR1 DFQATT, CDR2 SNEGSKA (reference sequence). This CDR3 comprises 15 residues. The CDR3 here is CSAIRASGGTDTQYF. The CDR3 DNA reads as TGCAGTGCTATTAGGGCTAGCGGGGGTACGGATACGCAGTATTTT.

By proportion, this clone is medium-sized. The chain recombines TRBV28 with TRBJ2-7; D possibly corresponds to TRBD2 (7 bases). Trimming took off 3 bases at V and 3 bases at J, with 12 bases between the two ends. Germline V gene lookup returns CDR1 MDHEN and CDR2 SYDVKM. The length of the CDR3 is 14 residues. The CDR3 nucleotides read TGTGCCAGCAGTTTTGGGGGGGCGATCTACGAGCAGTACTTC. This gives the protein CASSFGGAIYEQYF.

This clone occurred many times. Germline and junction disagree at one end, which may indicate a read error. The sample has other DNA sequences that encode this CDR3 too. The V gene is TRBV20-1, the J gene TRBJ2-7, with D maybe TRBD2 (7 bases). Germline V gene data show CDR1 as DFQATT and CDR2 as SNEGSKA (reference sequence). The CDR3 totals 14 residues. The CDR3 DNA reads as TGCAGTGCTAGGGGCGGGGGCCCCCACTACGGGCAGTACTTC. Its translation is CSARGGGPHYGQYF.

In regard to this clone: The junction departs from germline at one end; a sequencing error may be responsible. The chain joins TRBV5-1 to TRBJ2-2, with D unclear. The CDR3 is 14 amino acids. Germline V gives CDR1 SGHRS, CDR2 YFSETQ. The CDR3 loop is CASNGGGNTWELFF. CDR3 bases: TGCGCCAGCAACGGCGGTGGGAACACCTGGGAGCTGTTTTTT.

This clone has at least ten counts. J is TRBJ2-2 and V is TRBV10-1, with 10 bases identical to TRBD2. After removal of 4 bases from V and 6 bases from J, the junction contained 5 bases not matched to a gene. CDR3 length: 15 residues. The germline gives CDR1 WNHNN, CDR2 SYGVQD (reference sequence). The CDR3 protein is CASSGIAGGAGELFF. The CDR3 region has the DNA TGCGCCAGCAGTGGCATAGCGGGAGGAGCCGGGGAGCTGTTTTTT.

This clone was seen many times. The CDR3 nucleotides read TGTGCCAGCAGCTTAGGGGGACGAACCACAGATACGCAGTATTTT. Amino acids: CASSLGGRTTDTQYF. This chain connects TRBV7-8 to TRBJ2-3; possibly TRBD1 or TRBD2 for D (5 bases each). V lost 1 base, J lost 2 bases, and 10 bases lay in between. Per the germline V gene, CDR1 is SGHVS and CDR2 is FQNEAQ. This CDR3 spans 15 amino acids.

This clone was recorded at least ten times. V usage is TRBV12-3 or TRBV12-4 and J usage is TRBJ2-7; D possibly corresponds to TRBD2 (6 bases). The CDR3 spans 15 residues. The ends were cut back, 1 base at V and 6 bases at J, with 16 bases in the middle. The CDR3: CASSLGSGESVEQYF. CDR3 bases: TGTGCCAGCAGTTTAGGGTCGGGGGAGTCCGTCGAGCAGTACTTC.

This clone was observed at least ten times. The V and J genes are TRBV5-6 and TRBJ2-2; D unresolved. This CDR3 region has 15 residues. Germline V gives CDR1 SGHDT, CDR2 YYEEEE. V was trimmed by 6 bases and J by 5 bases, leaving 17 bases between them. CDR3 amino acids: CASKLDGRATGELFF. CDR3 bases: TGTGCCAGCAAACTCGACGGACGAGCGACCGGGGAGCTGTTTTTT.

The sample holds many counts of this clone. This chain uses TRBV20-1 with TRBJ1-4, with D unresolved. Germline values: CDR1 DFQATT, CDR2 SNEGSKA (reference sequence). Trimming cost V 1 base and J 12 bases, with 6 bases left between them. The CDR3 consists of 10 residues. The DNA of the CDR3 is TGCAGTGCTAGAGTAGAAGAACTGTTTTTT. Its protein product is CSARVEELFF.

This clone was found many times. CDR3 in DNA: TGTGCCAGCAGCCTTCACTCGAACTATGGCTACACCTTC. This gives the protein CASSLHSNYGYTF. The J gene is TRBJ1-2, the V gene TRBV2; D unresolved. The CDR3 is 13 amino acids. V was cut by 6 bases and J by 2 bases, with 10 bases left in between. Germline assignment: CDR1 SNHLY and CDR2 FYNNEI.

In its sample, this clone was seen many times. The chain carries TRBV20-1 and TRBJ2-7; 7 bases match TRBD1. J was trimmed by 3 bases and V by 5 bases; bases with no gene match: 4. This CDR3 is 12 amino acids long. Germline V gene data show CDR1 as DFQATT and CDR2 as SNEGSKA (reference sequence). Written as DNA, the CDR3 is TGCAGTGCTGGGGACAGTGGCTACGAGCAGTACTTC. Translation: CSAGDSGYEQYF.

This clone was recorded at least ten times. The chain has TRBV20-1 and TRBJ2-5; D might be TRBD1 or TRBD2, each matching 5 bases. CDR1 is DFQATT and CDR2 is SNEGSKA in the germline V gene (reference sequence). The CDR3 covers 16 residues. The V end lost 3 bases, the J end lost 5 bases, and 22 bases lay between the germline ends. CDR3 in amino acids: CSARPGRPGSKETQYF. DNA for the CDR3: TGCAGTGCTAGGCCGGGACGGCCGGGCTCGAAGGAGACCCAGTACTTC.

The table lists this clone with many counts. The CDR3 sequence: CASSWTGNQPQHF. CDR3 in DNA: TGTGCCAGCAGCTGGACAGGCAATCAGCCCCAGCATTTT. The chain employs TRBV5-8 and TRBJ1-5; D is possibly TRBD1 (6 bases). Germline loops: CDR1 SGHTS, CDR2 YDEGEE. Trimming took off 3 bases at V and 2 bases at J, with 6 bases between the two ends. The CDR3 is made up of 13 amino acids. The variable domain in full, completed from reference TRBV5-8 and TRBJ1-5, reads EAGVTQSPTHLIKTRGQQATLRCSPISGHTSVYWYQQALGLGLQFLLWYDEGEERNRGNFPPRFSGRQFPNYSSELNVNALELEDSALYLCASSWTGNQPQHFGDGTRLSIL.